This TCR beta chain derives from a study of T cell repertoires in ileal Crohn's disease. Overall study: All patients had surgery for stricturing (around 60%) or penetrating (39%) disease. Study-level points and caveats: Every patient over 26.8% clonality showed endoscopic recurrence.

The repertoire was sequenced with immunoSEQ multiplex PCR; TCRdb's copy has only in-frame clones and lacks some. The table includes under 8,500 clones, nearly 85% detected once. This clone turned up a few times. Its cognate antigen is unknown. Germline trimming cut 0 bases from V and 1 base from J; bases unmatched to any gene: 4. There are 16 residues in the CDR3. Germline assignment: CDR1 SGHKS and CDR2 YYEKEE (reference sequence). The chain carries TRBV5-5 and TRBJ2-3, with TRBD2 identical over 8 bases. This sequence was found in an adult with Crohn's disease. Sequencing input: ileal tissue. The CDR3 here is CASSLVLAGRTDTQYF. The DNA of the CDR3 is TGTGCCAGCAGCTTGGTCCTAGCGGGTCGCACAGATACGCAGTATTTT.